This is a list of T cell receptor beta chains from one sample in a study of beta chain features in type 1 diabetes. Profiling relied on immunoSEQ multiplex PCR, and the TCRdb table lists in-frame clones only, not all of them. Among some 660,000 clones listed, over 11% were seen once. The specimen was naive CD4+ T cells from blood. All receptors derive from a man between 18 and 35 years old with type 1 diabetes. CDR3s include the opening cysteine and the closing phenylalanine or tryptophan. A D gene is named only where the DNA matches it firmly. A row's size may be missing; if present it is once, few, many or a size class.

v_gene: TRBV10-3
j_gene: TRBJ1-1
d_gene: NA
abundance: few
CDR3nt: TGTGCCATCAGACAAGACACTGAAGCTTTCTTT
CDR3aa: CAIRQDTEAFF

v_gene: TRBV20-1
j_gene: TRBJ2-1
d_gene: NA
abundance: few
CDR3nt: TGCAGTGCTCCCGTCTGGAATGAGCAGTTCTTC
CDR3aa: CSAPVWNEQFF

v_gene: TRBV5-4
j_gene: TRBJ2-5
d_gene: NA
abundance: NA
CDR3nt: TGTGCCAGCAGCTTGGGAGTGGGAGCCCAAGAGACCCAGTACTTC
CDR3aa: CASSLGVGAQETQYF

v_gene: TRBV5-1
j_gene: TRBJ1-2
d_gene: TRBD1
abundance: few
CDR3nt: TGCGCCAGCAGCTTGGGACAGGGTGGCGCTCGTGACTATGGCTACACCTTC
CDR3aa: CASSLGQGGARDYGYTF

v_gene: TRBV30
j_gene: TRBJ1-5
d_gene: NA
abundance: few
CDR3nt: TGTGCCTGGAGTGTACGAGACCGACGGGGGCCCCAGCATTTT
CDR3aa: CAWSVRDRRGPQHF

v_gene: TRBV6-5
j_gene: TRBJ1-5
d_gene: NA
abundance: NA
CDR3nt: TGTGCCAGCAGTTCCAGGGAGAATCAGCCCCAGCATTTT
CDR3aa: CASSSRENQPQHF

v_gene: TRBV30
j_gene: TRBJ2-3
d_gene: TRBD2
abundance: few
CDR3nt: TGTGCCTGGAACCTAGCGGGAGATACGCAGTATTTT
CDR3aa: CAWNLAGDTQYF

v_gene: TRBV29-1
j_gene: TRBJ1-1
d_gene: NA
abundance: NA
CDR3nt: TGCAGCGCATCCAGGGGGAACACTGAAGCTTTCTTT
CDR3aa: CSASRGNTEAFF

v_gene: TRBV5-4
j_gene: TRBJ2-3
d_gene: NA
abundance: few
CDR3nt: TGTGCCAGCAGCCACCGACTAGAGGGCACAGATACGCAGTATTTT
CDR3aa: CASSHRLEGTDTQYF

v_gene: TRBV30
j_gene: TRBJ1-2
d_gene: NA
abundance: NA
CDR3nt: TGTGCCTGGAGTGTAAAAGCAGTCTATGGCTACACCTTC
CDR3aa: CAWSVKAVYGYTF

v_gene: TRBV5-1
j_gene: TRBJ2-7
d_gene: TRBD1
abundance: NA
CDR3nt: TGCGCCAGCAGCGACGCAAACGGACAGGGAATTTACGAGCAGTACTTC
CDR3aa: CASSDANGQGIYEQYF

v_gene: TRBV28
j_gene: TRBJ2-3
d_gene: TRBD2
abundance: once
CDR3nt: TGTGCCAGCAGTTTTTTTACGGGGGGGCAAACAGATACGCAGTATTTT
CDR3aa: CASSFFTGGQTDTQYF

v_gene: TRBV29-1
j_gene: TRBJ2-7
d_gene: NA
abundance: NA
CDR3nt: TGCAGCGCCTTGGGGGGAGGTTACGAGCAGTACTTC
CDR3aa: CSALGGGYEQYF

v_gene: TRBV28
j_gene: TRBJ2-3
d_gene: NA
abundance: few
CDR3nt: TGTGCCAGCATCTTAGGACAGAGCACAGATACGCAGTATTTT
CDR3aa: CASILGQSTDTQYF

v_gene: TRBV30
j_gene: TRBJ1-2
d_gene: NA
abundance: few
CDR3nt: TGTGCCTGGAGTGTACAGGGTGGAGGCTACACCTTC
CDR3aa: CAWSVQGGGYTF

v_gene: TRBV5-1
j_gene: TRBJ2-3
d_gene: TRBD2
abundance: NA
CDR3nt: TGCGCCAGCAGCTTGGACCTGGCGGGAGGGCCAGATACGCAGTATTTT
CDR3aa: CASSLDLAGGPDTQYF

v_gene: TRBV18
j_gene: TRBJ2-3
d_gene: TRBD2
abundance: NA
CDR3nt: TGTGCCAGCTCGCAAAAGGGACTAGCTATCCCAGATACGCAGTATTTT
CDR3aa: CASSQKGLAIPDTQYF

v_gene: TRBV7-9
j_gene: TRBJ2-1
d_gene: TRBD2
abundance: few
CDR3nt: TGTGCCAGCAGCCGAGGACTAGCGGGCTCCTACAATGAGCAGTTCTTC
CDR3aa: CASSRGLAGSYNEQFF

v_gene: TRBV6-1
j_gene: TRBJ1-1
d_gene: NA
abundance: few
CDR3nt: TGTGCCAGCAGTGACAGAGAGAACACTGAAGCTTTCTTT
CDR3aa: CASSDRENTEAFF

v_gene: TRBV29-1
j_gene: TRBJ1-2
d_gene: TRBD1
abundance: NA
CDR3nt: TGCAGCGTTTGGACAGGGGGCACGTCGGAGGGCTACACCTTC
CDR3aa: CSVWTGGTSEGYTF

v_gene: TRBV27
j_gene: TRBJ1-2
d_gene: NA
abundance: few
CDR3nt: TGTGCCAGCAGTCCTTGGGACTCCTCAGCGGACTATGGCTACACCTTC
CDR3aa: CASSPWDSSADYGYTF

v_gene: TRBV10-3
j_gene: TRBJ1-5
d_gene: NA
abundance: NA
CDR3nt: TGTGCCATCAGTGACCGGGCCACGGATCGTCAGCCCCAGCATTTT
CDR3aa: CAISDRATDRQPQHF

v_gene: TRBV5-4
j_gene: TRBJ1-4
d_gene: NA
abundance: few
CDR3nt: TGTGCCAGCACCCCGGGACCCCACGGCGGGGCTAATGAAAAACTGTTTTTT
CDR3aa: CASTPGPHGGANEKLFF

v_gene: TRBV6-6
j_gene: TRBJ1-2
d_gene: NA
abundance: NA
CDR3nt: TGTGCCAGCAGTTACCCCAGGGGAATCTATGGCTACACCTTC
CDR3aa: CASSYPRGIYGYTF

v_gene: TRBV7-2
j_gene: TRBJ1-5
d_gene: NA
abundance: few
CDR3nt: TGTGCCAGCAGCTTAACCAGGGGCCAGCCCCAGCATTTT
CDR3aa: CASSLTRGQPQHF

v_gene: TRBV7-2
j_gene: TRBJ2-3
d_gene: NA
abundance: NA
CDR3nt: TGTGCCAGCAGCCGGACGGGCTATACGCAGTATTTT
CDR3aa: CASSRTGYTQYF

v_gene: TRBV2
j_gene: TRBJ1-2
d_gene: NA
abundance: few
CDR3nt: TGTGCCAGCACGCTAAGTCAGCTTGGCTACACCTTC
CDR3aa: CASTLSQLGYTF

v_gene: TRBV7-9
j_gene: TRBJ2-3
d_gene: TRBD2
abundance: few
CDR3nt: TGTGCCAGCAGCTTTAGCGGGAGGGGAGATACGCAGTATTTT
CDR3aa: CASSFSGRGDTQYF

v_gene: TRBV11-1
j_gene: TRBJ2-1
d_gene: NA
abundance: NA
CDR3nt: TGTGCCAGCAGCCCCGTGGCGGGAAGCTCCTACAATGAGCAGTTCTTC
CDR3aa: CASSPVAGSSYNEQFF

v_gene: TRBV5-1
j_gene: TRBJ2-5
d_gene: NA
abundance: NA
CDR3nt: TGCGCCAGCAGTGCGGGGGCTAGCGGTCTCCGGGAGACCCAGTACTTC
CDR3aa: CASSAGASGLRETQYF

v_gene: TRBV7-9
j_gene: TRBJ2-7
d_gene: NA
abundance: few
CDR3nt: TGTGCCAGCAGCCGAGGGGGTGGACAGTCCTACGAGCAGTACTTC
CDR3aa: CASSRGGGQSYEQYF

v_gene: TRBV14
j_gene: TRBJ2-5
d_gene: NA
abundance: few
CDR3nt: TGTGCCAGCAGCCAAGGTGGAGAGACCCAGTACTTC
CDR3aa: CASSQGGETQYF

v_gene: TRBV4-3
j_gene: TRBJ2-2
d_gene: NA
abundance: few
CDR3nt: TGCGCCAGCAGCCCCCAGTTAACCGGGGAGCTGTTTTTT
CDR3aa: CASSPQLTGELFF

v_gene: TRBV19
j_gene: TRBJ1-5
d_gene: TRBD1
abundance: few
CDR3nt: TGTGCCAGTAGGGGACAGGGTGGCGGCAATCAGCCCCAGCATTTT
CDR3aa: CASRGQGGGNQPQHF

v_gene: TRBV28
j_gene: TRBJ2-5
d_gene: NA
abundance: few
CDR3nt: TGTGCCAGCAGCCAGGGGGGTGAGGAGACCCAGTACTTC
CDR3aa: CASSQGGEETQYF

v_gene: TRBV6-6
j_gene: TRBJ1-5
d_gene: NA
abundance: few
CDR3nt: TGTGCCAGCAGTAGCAGGGAGGGACAGCCCCAGCATTTT
CDR3aa: CASSSREGQPQHF

v_gene: TRBV6-5
j_gene: TRBJ2-7
d_gene: TRBD2
abundance: few
CDR3nt: TGTGCCAGCAGTTACACTAGCGGAAGCTCCTACGAGCAGTACTTC
CDR3aa: CASSYTSGSSYEQYF

v_gene: TRBV6-5
j_gene: TRBJ1-2
d_gene: NA
abundance: few
CDR3nt: TGTGCCAGCCGACAACCGGTGGGGCGGGAGGGAGGCTACACCTTC
CDR3aa: CASRQPVGREGGYTF

v_gene: TRBV12-2
j_gene: TRBJ2-5
d_gene: NA
abundance: NA
CDR3nt: TGTGCAAGTCGCCCCAACAGACAGGGAGGGACCCAGTACTTC
CDR3aa: CASRPNRQGGTQYF

v_gene: TRBV28
j_gene: TRBJ1-2
d_gene: NA
abundance: few
CDR3nt: TGTGCCAGCAGTTCGTATACTAAGGGCTACACCTTC
CDR3aa: CASSSYTKGYTF

v_gene: TRBV9
j_gene: TRBJ1-5
d_gene: NA
abundance: NA
CDR3nt: TGTGCCAGCAGCGCAACAGGGATGAGGGATCAGCCCCAGCATTTT
CDR3aa: CASSATGMRDQPQHF

v_gene: TRBV5-6
j_gene: TRBJ2-3
d_gene: TRBD1
abundance: NA
CDR3nt: TGTGCCAGCAGCCTCGGACAGGGGGCAGATACGCAGTATTTT
CDR3aa: CASSLGQGADTQYF

v_gene: TRBV7-3
j_gene: TRBJ2-1
d_gene: NA
abundance: few
CDR3nt: TGTGCCAGCAGCTCACGGCCCGGGTCTCTCTACAATGAGCAGTTCTTC
CDR3aa: CASSSRPGSLYNEQFF

v_gene: TRBV5-6
j_gene: TRBJ2-7
d_gene: NA
abundance: NA
CDR3nt: TGTGCCAGCAGCTTGGGCAACTACGAGCAGTACTTC
CDR3aa: CASSLGNYEQYF

v_gene: TRBV19
j_gene: TRBJ1-5
d_gene: NA
abundance: NA
CDR3nt: TGTGCCAGTATCCGAGATCCAAGGGCATATCAGCCCCAGCATTTT
CDR3aa: CASIRDPRAYQPQHF

v_gene: TRBV2
j_gene: TRBJ2-6
d_gene: NA
abundance: few
CDR3nt: TGTGCCAGCAGTCCCTTGGATATGGGGGCTGGGGCCAACGTCCTGACTTTC
CDR3aa: CASSPLDMGAGANVLTF

v_gene: TRBV10-2
j_gene: TRBJ2-1
d_gene: NA
abundance: few
CDR3nt: TGCGCCAGCTTTGGACAGACCTACAATGAGCAGTTCTTC
CDR3aa: CASFGQTYNEQFF

v_gene: TRBV6-5
j_gene: TRBJ2-3
d_gene: NA
abundance: NA
CDR3nt: TGTGCCAGCAGTGAAACCCTGATTCGAGATACGCAGTATTTT
CDR3aa: CASSETLIRDTQYF

v_gene: TRBV18
j_gene: TRBJ1-5
d_gene: TRBD1
abundance: NA
CDR3nt: TGTGCCAGCTCACCATCGACAGGGGGCGGGGGTCAGCCCCAGCATTTT
CDR3aa: CASSPSTGGGGQPQHF

v_gene: TRBV11-2
j_gene: TRBJ2-5
d_gene: NA
abundance: NA
CDR3nt: TGTGCCAGCAGCTCAGTAGGAAGAAATTCTCGGACCCAGTACTTC
CDR3aa: CASSSVGRNSRTQYF

v_gene: TRBV15
j_gene: TRBJ2-1
d_gene: NA
abundance: NA
CDR3nt: TGTGCCACCAGCAGCGGAGTGCGAGCAGGGCTGGGGAATGAGCAGTTCTTC
CDR3aa: CATSSGVRAGLGNEQFF

v_gene: TRBV28
j_gene: TRBJ2-7
d_gene: NA
abundance: few
CDR3nt: TGTGCCAGCAGTTCCCCCTACGAGCAGTACTTC
CDR3aa: CASSSPYEQYF